These 4 T cell receptor beta chains originate from one sample sequenced in a study of T-cell reconstitution after alpha-beta-depleted transplantation in children. Library preparation (for TCRbeta) was performed with unique molecular identifiers. TCRdb re-called the PCR reads through MiXCR, storing one row per CDR3 protein. Here the sample spans around 130,000 distinct CDR3 sequences, about 9.5% being singletons. Sample: PBMCs, mostly from graft donor cells, taken 180 days after TCRalphabeta/CD19-depleted stem cell transplant. These receptor sequences come from a girl less than two years old who had a stem cell transplant for combined immunodeficiency, so the T cells may come from the graft donor.

The chain has TRBV12-3 or TRBV12-4 and TRBJ2-7, with no clear D. The CDR3 is made up of 11 amino acids. V was shortened by 5 bases and J by 2 bases, with 4 bases between the two germline ends. The CDR3 DNA is TGTGCCAGCAGTAAAACCTACGAGCAGTACTTC. The encoded protein is CASSKTYEQYF.

This clonotype has a handful of counts. The rearrangement joins TRBV3-1 to TRBJ2-3, with unresolved D. Trimming cost V 1 base and J 7 bases, with 9 bases left between them. CDR1 is LGHDT, CDR2 YNNKEL, per germline (reference sequence). This CDR3 is 13 amino acids long. The CDR3 here is CASSQGPLNTQYF. The CDR3 DNA follows: TGTGCCAGCAGCCAAGGTCCGCTTAATACGCAGTATTTT.

This clonotype was seen only a few times. The rearrangement links TRBV3-1 to TRBJ2-5; D not certain. The V gene lost 1 base and the J gene lost 5 bases, with 2 bases spanning the gap. Germline assignment: CDR1 LGHDT and CDR2 YNNKEL (reference sequence). CDR3 length: 11 residues. The CDR3 DNA reads TGTGCCAGCAGCCAAGTTGAGACCCAGTACTTC. It yields the protein CASSQVETQYF.

The chain joins TRBV29-1 to TRBJ2-3, with D maybe TRBD1 (7 bases). The CDR3 spans 13 residues. Germline V CDR1 and CDR2: SQVTM, ANQGSEA. Trimming left V 6 bases short and J 7 bases short, with 17 bases between. CDR3 region: CSVRGSSANTQYF. CDR3 coding DNA: TGCAGCGTCAGGGGGTCTAGCGCGAATACGCAGTATTTT.